The 12 T cell receptor beta chains below come from one sample, sequenced in a study of cytomegalovirus exposure and HLA in healthy donors. The PCR made use of 60 Vbeta and 13 Jbeta primers. Clones were sequenced by immunoSEQ multiplex PCR, and TCRdb holds only the in-frame ones, with some missing. The sample contains approximately 160,000 clones, roughly 78% of which appear only once. The sample was PBMCs. The receptors were gathered from a woman between 50 and 59 years old in good health and CMV-seropositive.

The genes are TRBV19 and TRBJ1-5, with TRBD1 matching over 7 bases. In germline, CDR1 is LNHDA, CDR2 SQIVND (reference sequence). The CDR3 sequence is 14 residues long. Trimming removed 5 bases from V and 4 bases from J; junction bases left unmatched: 5. The CDR3 sequence is CASSFPGGNQPQHF. For the CDR3, the DNA is TGTGCCAGTAGTTTCCCAGGGGGGAATCAGCCCCAGCATTTT.

The genes are TRBV19 and TRBJ1-1, with 7 nucleotides matching TRBD1. This CDR3 has 15 amino acids. Germline V gene data show CDR1 as LNHDA and CDR2 as SQIVND (reference sequence). The junction had 12 bases not matched to a gene; V was cut back by 8 bases and J by 3 bases. CDR3 DNA sequence: TGTGCCAGTCAAGAGGACAGGAGGGGCGACACTGAAGCTTTCTTT. Its translation is CASQEDRRGDTEAFF. Supplemented by reference TRBV19 and TRBJ1-1, the full variable domain reads DGGITQSPKYLFRKEGQNVTLSCEQNLNHDAMYWYRQDPGQGLRLIYYSQIVNDFQKGDIAEGYSVSREKKESFPLTVTSAQKNPTAFYLCASQEDRRGDTEAFFGQGTRLTVV.

The chain is built from TRBV7-2 and TRBJ2-1, with no clear D. Germline V gene data show CDR1 as SGHTA and CDR2 as FQGNSA. Trimming removed 3 bases from V and 0 bases from J, with 3 bases in between. The CDR3 has 13 residues. The CDR3 nucleotides read TGTGCCAGCAGCTTTAGCTCCTACAATGAGCAGTTCTTC. Translated: CASSFSSYNEQFF.

This clone turned up a few times. This sequence joins TRBV11-2 and TRBJ2-1; 14 bases fit TRBD2. V lost 3 bases, J lost 9 bases, and 16 bases stayed unmatched. The CDR3 is 19 amino acids. Germline V gene data show CDR1 as SGHAT and CDR2 as FQNNGV. CDR3 sequence: CASSFRTSGRIFGRREQFF. The CDR3 DNA is TGTGCCAGCAGCTTCCGGACTAGCGGGAGGATCTTCGGGAGGCGTGAGCAGTTCTTC.

The chain has TRBV11-2 and TRBJ2-5; 7 nucleotides align to TRBD2. The DNA end favors TRBJ2-7, so the J call may be wrong. The CDR3 covers 17 residues. In germline, CDR1 is SGHAT, CDR2 FQNNGV. The CDR3 spells CASSLGVVGGGFYEQYF. The CDR3 DNA reads TGTGCCAGCAGCTTAGGGGTCGTGGGGGGGGGATTTTACGAGCAGTACTTC.

The chain carries TRBV19 and TRBJ1-2, with 10 positions matching TRBD1. CDR1 LNHDA and CDR2 SQIVND come from the germline V gene (reference sequence). After removal of 6 bases from V and 1 base from J, the junction contained 2 bases not matched to a gene. The CDR3 length is 14 residues. The CDR3 coding sequence is TGTGCCAGTAGAAGGGACAGGGGTAACTATGGCTACACCTTC. The encoded protein is CASRRDRGNYGYTF.

The chain couples TRBV6-5 to TRBJ1-1; D unclear. The CDR3 covers 14 residues. V lost 6 bases to trimming and J lost 0 bases, with 11 bases between them. CDR1 and CDR2 from the germline V gene are MNHEY and SVGAGI. CDR3 DNA: TGTGCCAGCAGCGACGGCAGGTTGAACACTGAAGCTTTCTTT. Protein: CASSDGRLNTEAFF.

The rearrangement links TRBV4-3 to TRBJ2-2, with TRBD2 identical over 11 bases. The trim removed 1 base at V and 3 bases at J, leaving 10 bases unmatched. Germline loops: CDR1 LGHNA, CDR2 YSLEER. This CDR3 is built from 19 residues. CDR3 nucleotides: TGCGCCAGCAGCCAAGGTTCCTCTAGTAGCGGGGGGGACACCGGGGAGCTGTTTTTT. Its protein product is CASSQGSSSSGGDTGELFF.

This chain uses TRBV6-1 with TRBJ1-5; TRBD1 agrees at 8 bases. This CDR3 region has 13 residues. CDR1 is MNHNS, CDR2 SASEGT, per germline. Trimming cost V 5 bases and J 5 bases; bases outside gene matches: 2. The CDR3 reads CASSPGQDQPQHF. CDR3 in DNA: TGTGCCAGCAGTCCGGGACAGGATCAGCCCCAGCATTTT.

In this sample, this clone turned up once. The V call is TRBV6-1, the J call TRBJ1-4; the D gene is possibly TRBD1 (5 bases). The CDR3 loop spans 14 amino acids. The germline V gene has CDR1 MNHNS and CDR2 SASEGT. Trimming pared 5 bases from V and 6 bases from J, leaving 13 bases between. The CDR3 sequence is CASSPPRGYEKLFF. The CDR3 DNA reads TGTGCCAGCAGTCCACCTAGGGGATATGAAAAACTGTTTTTT.

This clone has a single count. V and J are TRBV4-2 and TRBJ2-1, with D possibly matching TRBD2 (7 bases). Germline values: CDR1 LGHNA, CDR2 YNFKEQ. Trimming left V 0 bases short and J 8 bases short, with 14 bases between. The CDR3 covers 15 residues. CDR3 sequence reads: CASSQDHLGGDEQFF. CDR3 coding DNA: TGTGCCAGCAGCCAAGATCATCTAGGGGGGGATGAGCAGTTCTTC.

The chain recombines TRBV9 with TRBJ2-1, with unresolved D. Trimming removed 0 bases from V and 0 bases from J, with 10 bases in between. Germline CDR1 reads SGDLS; CDR2 reads YYNGEE. The CDR3 consists of 16 residues. DNA for the CDR3: TGTGCCAGCAGCGTAGTTCCGGTAAGCTCCTACAATGAGCAGTTCTTC. Protein product: CASSVVPVSSYNEQFF.